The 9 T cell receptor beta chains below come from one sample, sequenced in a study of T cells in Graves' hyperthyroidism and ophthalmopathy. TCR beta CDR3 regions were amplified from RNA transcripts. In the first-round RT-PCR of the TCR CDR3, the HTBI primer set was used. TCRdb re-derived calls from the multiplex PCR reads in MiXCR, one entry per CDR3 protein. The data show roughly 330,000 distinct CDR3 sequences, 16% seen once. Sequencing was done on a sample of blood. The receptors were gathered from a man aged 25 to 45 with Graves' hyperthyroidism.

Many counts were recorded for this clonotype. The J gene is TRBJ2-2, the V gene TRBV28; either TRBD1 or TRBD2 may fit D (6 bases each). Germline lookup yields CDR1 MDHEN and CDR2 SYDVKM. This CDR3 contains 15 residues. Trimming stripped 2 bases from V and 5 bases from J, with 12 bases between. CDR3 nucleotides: TGTGCCAGCAGTTTAAGGAGGAGGGGGACCGGGGAGCTGTTTTTT. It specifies CASSLRRRGTGELFF.

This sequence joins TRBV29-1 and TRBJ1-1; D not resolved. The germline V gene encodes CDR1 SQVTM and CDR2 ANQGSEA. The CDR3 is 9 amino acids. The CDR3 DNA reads TGCACCACGACGGCGGCGGCTTTCTTT. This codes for CTTTAAAFF.

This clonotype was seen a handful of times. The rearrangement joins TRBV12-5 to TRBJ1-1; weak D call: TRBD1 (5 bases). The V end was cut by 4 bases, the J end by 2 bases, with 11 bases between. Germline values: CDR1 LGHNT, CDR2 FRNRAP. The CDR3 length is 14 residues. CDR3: CASGSLTGNTEAFF. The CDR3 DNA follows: TGTGCTAGTGGTTCCCTAACAGGTAACACTGAAGCTTTCTTT.

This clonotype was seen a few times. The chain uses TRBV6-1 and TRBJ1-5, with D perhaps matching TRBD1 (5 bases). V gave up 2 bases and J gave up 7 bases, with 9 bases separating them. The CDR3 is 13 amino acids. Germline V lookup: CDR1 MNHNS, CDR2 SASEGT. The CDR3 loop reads CASSERGGQPQHF. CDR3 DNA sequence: TGTGCCAGCAGTGAAAGGGGAGGCCAGCCCCAGCATTTT.

In nucleotides, the CDR3 is TGTGCCAGCAAACTAGTTGTTGAGCAGTTCTTC. Residues: CASKLVVEQFF. The rearrangement joins TRBV2 to TRBJ2-1, with a tentative D call TRBD2 (5 bases). Per germline, CDR1 SNHLY and CDR2 FYNNEI. The CDR3 runs to 11 residues. V was shortened by 7 bases and J by 9 bases, with 10 bases between the two germline ends.

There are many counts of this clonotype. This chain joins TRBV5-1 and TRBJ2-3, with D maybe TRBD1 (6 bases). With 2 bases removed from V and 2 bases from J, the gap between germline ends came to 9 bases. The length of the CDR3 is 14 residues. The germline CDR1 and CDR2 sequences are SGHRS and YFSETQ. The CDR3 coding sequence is TGCGCCAGCAGCTTCCAGGGGCTCACAGATACGCAGTATTTT. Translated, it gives CASSFQGLTDTQYF.

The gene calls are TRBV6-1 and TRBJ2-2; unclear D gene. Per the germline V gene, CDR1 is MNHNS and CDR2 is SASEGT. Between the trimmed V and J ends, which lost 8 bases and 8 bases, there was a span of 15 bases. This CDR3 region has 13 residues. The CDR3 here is CASHWNPRGELFF. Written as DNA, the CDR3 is TGTGCCAGCCACTGGAACCCGCGGGGGGAGCTGTTTTTT.

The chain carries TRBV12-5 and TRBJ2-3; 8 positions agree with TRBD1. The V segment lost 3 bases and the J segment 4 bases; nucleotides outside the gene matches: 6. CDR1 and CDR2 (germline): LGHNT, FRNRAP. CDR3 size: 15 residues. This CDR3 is CASGFGQGAADTQYF. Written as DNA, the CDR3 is TGTGCTAGTGGTTTCGGACAGGGAGCCGCAGATACGCAGTATTTT.

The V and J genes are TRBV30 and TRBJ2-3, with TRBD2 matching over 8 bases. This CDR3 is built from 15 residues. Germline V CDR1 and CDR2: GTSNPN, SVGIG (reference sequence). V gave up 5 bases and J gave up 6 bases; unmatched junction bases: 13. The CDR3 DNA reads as TGTGCCTGGGAGACTAGCGCCTTGGGGAGGGATACGCAGTATTTT. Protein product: CAWETSALGRDTQYF.